Sequencing of this T cell receptor (beta chain) was carried out in a study of blood T cell repertoires in COVID-19. The repertoire was sequenced with immunoSEQ multiplex PCR; TCRdb's copy has only in-frame clones and lacks some. The data show over 130,000 clones, with roughly 80% seen just once and 1.5% to 2% held by the top ten. Germline-derived CDR1 and CDR2 are MNHEY and SVGEGT. Deletions cut 4 bases from V and 5 bases from J, with 9 bases between. The CDR3 sequence is 13 residues long. V is TRBV6-2 or TRBV6-3 and J is TRBJ2-1; a weak D match, TRBD1 (6 bases). Material for sequencing was PBMCs or T cells enriched from blood (not recorded which). The clonotype originates from a woman aged 18-29 years who had been exposed to COVID-19. In DNA form, the CDR3 reads TGTGCCAGCAGTTTTAGGACAGACAATGAGCAGTTCTTC. This codes for CASSFRTDNEQFF.